The clone carrying this TCR beta chain has more than one count but fewer than ten. Its matching antigen is unknown. The source of the sample is a study of vaccination and CD4 T cells after COVID-19. Study details: Convalescent cases consisted of six males and four females, of whom two were Hispanic. The authors exposed cells to overlapping spike peptides derived from SARS-CoV-2, HCoV-NL63, HCoV-OC43 and HCoV-229E.

Sequenced with the Oncomine TCR Beta short-read assay was DNA taken from cultured CD4+ T cells. Investigators isolated genomic DNA from cultured CD4+ T cells. TCRdb ran MiXCR on the PCR reads and lists one entry per CDR3 protein. The sample consists of about 12,000 distinct CDR3 sequences, roughly 32% of them appearing once. The treatment denotes: roughly 11-day PBMC culture with coronavirus spike peptide pools or control peptides (ViraFEST assay). The trim removed 6 bases at V and 6 bases at J, leaving 10 bases unmatched. The CDR3 length is 16 residues. Looked up from germline, CDR1 is MNHNS and CDR2 is SASEGT.

The sequence was collected from a human donor with COVID-19. Material for sequencing was cultured CD4+ T cells from blood. The chain employs TRBV6-1 and TRBJ2-2; 10 bases are shared with TRBD2. The chain's CDR3 is CASSPLLAGRPGELFF. In nucleotides, the CDR3 is TGTGCCAGCAGCCCTTTACTAGCGGGGAGACCCGGGGAGCTGTTTTTT.